The rows below give T cell receptor beta chains drawn from one sample of a study of T cells in localized non-small cell lung cancer. The repertoire was sequenced with immunoSEQ multiplex PCR; TCRdb's copy has only in-frame clones and lacks some. The profile shows some 25,000 clones, about 85% of them singletons. The sequencing here drew on peripheral blood, taken before any cancer treatment. These receptors were obtained from a man aged 35 to 69 with stage III squamous cell lung carcinoma. Both conserved end residues are part of each CDR3. A D gene is named only where the DNA matches it firmly. Some rows mark clone size as missing; the rest say once, few, many or name a class of expanded clone.

clone_size j_call d_call v_call cdr3_aa cdr3_nt
. TRBJ1-1 . TRBV6-6 CASSRTSPSTEAFF TGTGCCAGCAGTCGGACGTCCCCGAGCACTGAAGCTTTCTTT
. TRBJ1-2 . TRBV5-4 CASSLGDNYGYTF TGTGCCAGCAGCTTGGGGGATAACTATGGCTACACCTTC
few TRBJ2-7 . TRBV4-1 CASSLDRPYEQYF TGCGCCAGCAGCCTCGACAGGCCCTACGAGCAGTACTTC
. TRBJ1-1 . TRBV7-2 CAWPRGNLNTEAFF TGTGCCTGGCCCCGAGGGAATCTGAACACTGAAGCTTTCTTT
. TRBJ2-1 TRBD2 TRBV6-1 CASMNSGDNYNEQFF TGTGCCAGCATGAATAGCGGGGATAACTACAATGAGCAGTTCTTC
. TRBJ2-7 TRBD1 TRBV19 CASSQLPGQGNEQYF TGTGCCAGTAGTCAACTACCGGGACAGGGGAACGAGCAGTACTTC
. TRBJ2-1 TRBD1 TRBV18 CASSPPPTGEDEQFF TGTGCCAGCTCACCACCGCCGACAGGGGAGGATGAGCAGTTCTTC
. TRBJ2-3 . TRBV5-1 CASSPTGGATDTQYF TGCGCCAGCAGCCCCACCGGAGGTGCGACAGATACGCAGTATTTT
. TRBJ2-2 . TRBV18 CASSEGGSGELFF TGTGCCAGCTCCGAAGGGGGTTCCGGGGAGCTGTTTTTT
. TRBJ2-1 TRBD2 TRBV5-1 CASSLGLAGGDEQFF TGCGCCAGCAGCTTGGGATTAGCGGGAGGGGATGAGCAGTTCTTC
. TRBJ2-3 TRBD1 TRBV5-1 CASTPQTGGISDTQYF TGCGCCTCAACACCCCAAACAGGGGGCATTTCAGATACGCAGTATTTT
. TRBJ2-1 . TRBV5-1 CASSPRGGYDEQFF TGCGCCAGCAGCCCCAGGGGGGGGTATGATGAGCAGTTCTTC
. TRBJ2-5 TRBD2 TRBV11-2 CASVVSGAGGETQYF TGTGCCAGCGTAGTAAGCGGGGCCGGGGGAGAGACCCAGTACTTC
few TRBJ1-4 TRBD1 TRBV2 CASRRQGVNEKLFF TGTGCCAGCAGGCGACAGGGGGTTAATGAAAAACTGTTTTTT
. TRBJ2-5 . TRBV28 CASSLTQETQYF TGTGCCAGCAGCTTGACTCAAGAGACCCAGTACTTC
. TRBJ1-1 . TRBV2 CASSWETEAFF TGTGCCAGCTCTTGGGAAACTGAAGCTTTCTTT
. TRBJ2-6 . TRBV5-1 CASSLDLSGANVLTF TGCGCCAGCAGCTTGGATCTCTCTGGGGCCAACGTCCTGACTTTC
few TRBJ1-1 . TRBV7-8 CASSRTGRMNTEAFF TGTGCCAGCAGTCGTACAGGAAGAATGAACACTGAAGCTTTCTTT
. TRBJ2-2 . TRBV6-4 CASSDSRGAGELFF TGTGCCAGCAGTGACTCGAGGGGGGCCGGGGAGCTGTTTTTT
once TRBJ2-1 . TRBV6-1 CASSETGVSSYNEQFF TGTGCCAGCAGTGAAACGGGAGTTAGCTCCTACAATGAGCAGTTCTTC
. TRBJ2-3 TRBD2 TRBV9 CASSVVRPTSGGQGTDTQYF TGTGCCAGCAGCGTAGTCCGACCCACTAGCGGGGGGCAAGGCACAGATACGCAGTATTTT
once TRBJ2-5 . TRBV14 CASSPLGRGETQYF TGTGCCAGCAGCCCCCTCGGCAGGGGAGAGACCCAGTACTTC
. TRBJ2-5 . TRBV5-1 CASSYGETQYF TGCGCCAGCAGCTACGGAGAGACCCAGTACTTC
. TRBJ1-5 . TRBV19 CASSLPHGGGLDQPQHF TGTGCCAGTAGTCTACCCCACGGAGGGGGACTCGATCAGCCCCAGCATTTT
. TRBJ2-7 . TRBV11-2 CASSLEGGGSYEQYF TGTGCCAGCAGCTTGGAGGGAGGGGGATCTTACGAGCAGTACTTC
. TRBJ2-7 . TRBV6-6 CASFGGQISSYEQYF TGTGCCAGCTTCGGGGGACAAATATCCTCCTACGAGCAGTACTTC
. TRBJ2-3 . TRBV2 CASSGGITDTQYF TGTGCCAGCAGTGGTGGAATCACAGATACGCAGTATTTT
. TRBJ1-1 . TRBV5-1 CASSSSAVLNTEAFF TGCGCCAGCAGCTCGTCGGCAGTACTGAACACTGAAGCTTTCTTT
. TRBJ2-7 . TRBV6-5 CASRGQHSYEQYF TGTGCCAGCCGGGGGCAGCATTCCTACGAGCAGTACTTC
. TRBJ2-7 TRBD1 TRBV6-5 CASRGQAREQYF TGTGCCAGCAGGGGACAGGCCCGCGAGCAGTACTTC
. TRBJ2-7 . TRBV2 CASRPTAGEQYF TGTGCCAGCAGGCCCACGGCGGGGGAGCAGTACTTC
. TRBJ1-2 . TRBV25-1 CASSEQEGSYGYTF TGTGCCAGCAGTGAACAAGAGGGAAGCTATGGCTACACCTTC
. TRBJ1-2 . TRBV11-3 CASSWGGAGAHPDYGYTF TGTGCCAGCAGCTGGGGCGGGGCAGGTGCTCACCCTGACTATGGCTACACCTTC
. TRBJ2-2 . TRBV5-1 CASSIANTGELFF TGCGCCAGCAGCATCGCGAACACCGGGGAGCTGTTTTTT
. TRBJ1-3 . TRBV18 CASSPSAHSGNTIYF TGTGCCAGCTCACCATCAGCACACTCTGGAAACACCATATATTTT
once TRBJ2-3 . TRBV6-5 CASRLTAAYTDTQYF TGTGCCAGCAGGTTAACGGCAGCTTACACAGATACGCAGTATTTT
. TRBJ2-2 . TRBV7-2 CASSLVAGWYTGELFF TGTGCCAGCAGCTTAGTGGCAGGGTGGTACACCGGGGAGCTGTTTTTT
. TRBJ2-1 TRBD2 TRBV7-9 CASSLGLAWNEQFF TGTGCCAGCAGCTTAGGACTAGCGTGGAATGAGCAGTTCTTC
once TRBJ2-3 . TRBV6-1 CASSTGPPDTQYF TGTGCCAGCAGTACCGGACCCCCAGATACGCAGTATTTT
once TRBJ1-5 . TRBV4-1 CARSVYSNQPQHF TGCGCCAGATCCGTTTATAGCAATCAGCCCCAGCATTTT
once TRBJ2-5 . TRBV5-1 CASSRYGLDQETQYF TGCGCCAGCAGCCGCTACGGGCTAGACCAAGAGACCCAGTACTTC
. TRBJ2-2 . TRBV20-1 CSAGGTGELFF TGCAGTGCGGGGGGTACCGGGGAGCTGTTTTTT
. TRBJ1-2 . TRBV19 CASSLQRTNYGYTF TGTGCCAGTAGTTTACAGCGGACTAACTATGGCTACACCTTC
once TRBJ2-3 . TRBV28 CASLAGGGGADTQYF TGTGCCAGCTTGGCAGGGGGTGGAGGGGCAGATACGCAGTATTTT
once TRBJ2-7 . TRBV5-1 CASSDPGSPYEQYF TGCGCCAGCAGCGACCCCGGGAGTCCCTACGAGCAGTACTTC
. TRBJ1-3 . TRBV6-1 CASSEGFRVTIYF TGTGCCAGCAGTGAAGGTTTTCGGGTCACCATATATTTT
. TRBJ2-1 . TRBV25-1 CASKTGGSNEQFF TGTGCCAGCAAGACAGGAGGGAGCAATGAGCAGTTCTTC
. TRBJ2-7 . TRBV7-8 CASSFQWPTRASEQYF TGTGCCAGCAGCTTTCAATGGCCGACTAGGGCGTCCGAGCAGTACTTC
. TRBJ1-2 TRBD1 TRBV5-5 CASSFRDRDGYTF TGTGCCAGCAGCTTCCGGGACAGGGATGGCTACACCTTC
once TRBJ2-2 . TRBV12-5 CASGLLRDGDTNTGELFF TGTGCTAGTGGTTTACTCCGGGACGGTGATACGAACACCGGGGAGCTGTTTTTT
. TRBJ2-2 TRBD2 TRBV7-3 CASSLGTSLTGELFF TGTGCCAGCAGCTTAGGGACTAGCCTCACCGGGGAGCTGTTTTTT